This T cell receptor (beta chain) is drawn from a study of blood T cell repertoires in COVID-19. At the level of the study: Sources were T cells, B-cell-depleted T cells, or PBMCs; the material itself was cDNA or gDNA.

Authors' analysis steps: Quantification of nucleated cells was approximated via reference gene primer amplification. TCRdb keeps only in-frame clones here, not all; method: immunoSEQ multiplex PCR. V and J calls and clone size follow that table, whereas D and trimming were derived from the DNA. The sample records 390,000 or so clones, about 87% being singletons. Enrollees, roughly 18 to 95 years old, lived in around 23 US areas. Trimming removed 4 bases from V and 10 bases from J, with 20 bases in between. CDR1 and CDR2 from the germline V gene are SEHNR and FQNEAQ (reference sequence). The CDR3 is 16 amino acids.

The sample taken for sequencing was PBMCs or T cells enriched from blood (not recorded which). The rearrangement joins TRBV7-9 to TRBJ1-6; weak D call: TRBD1 (6 bases). The clonotype comes from a woman between 45 and 65 years old who had recovered from COVID-19. In DNA, the CDR3 is TGTGCCAGCAGCTATATAGGGGGATGGGGGCGATCACCCCTCCACTTT. Its translation is CASSYIGGWGRSPLHF. The full variable domain, in which reference TRBV7-9 and TRBJ1-6 provide the parts outside the CDR3, is DTGVSQNPRHKITKRGQNVTFRCDPISEHNRLYWYRQTLGQGPEFLTYFQNEAQLEKSRLLSDRFSAERPKGSFSTLEIQRTEQGDSAMYLCASSYIGGWGRSPLHFGNGTRLTVT.